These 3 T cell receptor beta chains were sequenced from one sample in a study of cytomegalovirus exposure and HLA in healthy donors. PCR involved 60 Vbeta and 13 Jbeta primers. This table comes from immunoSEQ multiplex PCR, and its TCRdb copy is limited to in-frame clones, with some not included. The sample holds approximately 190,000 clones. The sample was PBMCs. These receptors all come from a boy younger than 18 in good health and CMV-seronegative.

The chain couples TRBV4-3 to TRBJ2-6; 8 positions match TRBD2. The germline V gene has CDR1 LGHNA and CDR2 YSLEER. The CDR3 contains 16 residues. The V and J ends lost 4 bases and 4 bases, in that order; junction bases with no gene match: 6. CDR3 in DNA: TGCGCCAGCAGCCCCAAGCGGGGGTCGGGGGCCAACGTCCTGACTTTC. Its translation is CASSPKRGSGANVLTF.

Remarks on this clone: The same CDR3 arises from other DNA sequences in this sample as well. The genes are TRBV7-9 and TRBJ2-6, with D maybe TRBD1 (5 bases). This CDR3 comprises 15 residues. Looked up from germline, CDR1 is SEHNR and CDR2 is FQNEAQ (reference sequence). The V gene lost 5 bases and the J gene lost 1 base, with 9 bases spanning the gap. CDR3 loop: CASSTTVSGANVLTF. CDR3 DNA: TGTGCCAGCAGCACGACAGTTTCTGGGGCCAACGTCCTGACTTTC.

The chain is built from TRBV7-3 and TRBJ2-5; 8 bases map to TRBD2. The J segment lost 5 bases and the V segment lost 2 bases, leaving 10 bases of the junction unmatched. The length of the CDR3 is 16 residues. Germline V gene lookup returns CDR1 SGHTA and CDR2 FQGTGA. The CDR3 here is CASSLGAAGAAETQYF. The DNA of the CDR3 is TGTGCCAGCAGCTTAGGTGCAGCGGGAGCGGCGGAGACCCAGTACTTC.